Listed below are T cell receptor beta chains from one sample, sequenced in a study of cytomegalovirus exposure and HLA in healthy donors. The data were produced by immunoSEQ multiplex PCR, yet TCRdb's version contains in-frame clones alone and is incomplete. The data hold over 100,000 clones, with approximately 78% observed a single time. The sequencing input was PBMCs. The receptor set was obtained from a woman aged 50 to 65 in good health and CMV-seropositive. The CDR3 runs from the conserved cysteine through the conserved F or W. D genes are given only for firm matches. Size tells how often a clone was seen (once, few, many) or the class of an expanded clone, and some rows leave it out.

d_call j_call clone_size v_call cdr3_nt cdr3_aa
TRBD2 TRBJ2-1 NA TRBV28 TGTGCCAGCAGTTCTGGCGGGAGTCGTGATGAGCAGTTCTTC CASSSGGSRDEQFF
NA TRBJ2-1 NA TRBV6-6 TGTGCCAGCAATTCGGGGAGCTCCTACAATGAGCAGTTCTTC CASNSGSSYNEQFF
TRBD1 TRBJ1-5 NA TRBV19 TGTGCCAGTAGTATCCAGACAGGGCTTAATCAGCCCCAGCATTTT CASSIQTGLNQPQHF
TRBD2 TRBJ2-3 NA TRBV25-1 TGTGCCAGCAGTTTGGCGGGGGCAGATACGCAGTATTTT CASSLAGADTQYF
NA TRBJ1-2 few TRBV2 TGTGCCAGCAGCCCTTCCGGGTTCTATGGCTACACCTTC CASSPSGFYGYTF
TRBD1 TRBJ1-5 NA TRBV5-1 TGCGCCAGCAGCTTGACAGGGGGCCAGCCCCAGCATTTT CASSLTGGQPQHF
TRBD1 TRBJ1-5 NA TRBV5-6 TGTGCCAGCAGCTTCAGTGGGACAGACAATCAGCCCCAGCATTTT CASSFSGTDNQPQHF
TRBD2 TRBJ2-1 NA TRBV14 TGTGCCAGCAGCCCTCTTGGGGGGGGTGAGCAGTTCTTC CASSPLGGGEQFF
NA TRBJ2-1 NA TRBV30 TGTGCCTGGAGGCTGGGTTGGAGTGAGCAGTTCTTC CAWRLGWSEQFF
NA TRBJ2-2 NA TRBV27 TGTGCCAGCAGTTTAGGCAACACCGGGGAGCTGTTTTTT CASSLGNTGELFF
TRBD2 TRBJ2-5 NA TRBV10-2 TGCGCCAGCAGTGAGGTGACTAGCGGCGGAGAGACCCAGTACTTC CASSEVTSGGETQYF
NA TRBJ2-3 NA TRBV10-3 TGTGCCATGAAGGAGAGAATTTCCGATACGCAGTATTTT CAMKERISDTQYF
NA TRBJ1-3 once TRBV7-6 TGTGCCAGCAGCCGAACAGGGATCTCTGGAAACACCATATATTTT CASSRTGISGNTIYF
TRBD1 TRBJ1-5 NA TRBV2 TGTGCCAGCAGTGAAAGGGGGGCGGGACAGGGACTCTTTTCACTCGACCGGCCCCAGCATTTT CASSERGAGQGLFSLDRPQHF
NA TRBJ1-3 NA TRBV28 TGTGCCAGCAGTTTATCCGGGACACCGAACTCTGGAAACACCATATATTTT CASSLSGTPNSGNTIYF
NA TRBJ2-4 NA TRBV7-8 TGTGCCAGCAGCCTCTTGGACAGCCGTCTCAAAAACATTCAGTACTTC CASSLLDSRLKNIQYF
NA TRBJ2-7 NA TRBV7-9 TGTGCCAGCAGCCGCTCCTATGCGGGGAGAGGGGGGGATAATTACGAGCAGTACTTC CASSRSYAGRGGDNYEQYF
NA TRBJ2-5 NA TRBV7-5 TGTGCCAGAAGCATTGACAGGGGCGGAGAGACCCAGTACTTC CARSIDRGGETQYF
NA TRBJ1-5 few TRBV6-1 TGTGCCAGCAGTGGGTTTGCGGGGGGCAATCAGCCCCAGCATTTT CASSGFAGGNQPQHF
NA TRBJ1-2 NA TRBV5-1 TGCGCCAGCAGCTTGGTTTTTGTGCAGGGTGGCTATGGCTACACCTTC CASSLVFVQGGYGYTF
NA TRBJ1-2 NA TRBV6-5 TGTGCCAGCGGCGGGTTCGTCTATGGCTACACCTTC CASGGFVYGYTF